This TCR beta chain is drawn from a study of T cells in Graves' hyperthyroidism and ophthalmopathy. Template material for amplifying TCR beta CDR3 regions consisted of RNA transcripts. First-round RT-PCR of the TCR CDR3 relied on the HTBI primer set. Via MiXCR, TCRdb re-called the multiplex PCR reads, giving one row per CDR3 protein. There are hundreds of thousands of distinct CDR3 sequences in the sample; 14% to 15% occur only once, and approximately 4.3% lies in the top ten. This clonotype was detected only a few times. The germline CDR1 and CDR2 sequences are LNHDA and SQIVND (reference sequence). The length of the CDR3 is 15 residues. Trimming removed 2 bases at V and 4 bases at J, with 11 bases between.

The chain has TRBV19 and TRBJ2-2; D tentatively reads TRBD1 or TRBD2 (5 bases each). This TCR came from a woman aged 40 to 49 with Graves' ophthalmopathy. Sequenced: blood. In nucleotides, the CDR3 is TGTGCCAGTAGTATAATCCGTGGGACCACCGGGGAGCTGTTTTTT. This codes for CASSIIRGTTGELFF.